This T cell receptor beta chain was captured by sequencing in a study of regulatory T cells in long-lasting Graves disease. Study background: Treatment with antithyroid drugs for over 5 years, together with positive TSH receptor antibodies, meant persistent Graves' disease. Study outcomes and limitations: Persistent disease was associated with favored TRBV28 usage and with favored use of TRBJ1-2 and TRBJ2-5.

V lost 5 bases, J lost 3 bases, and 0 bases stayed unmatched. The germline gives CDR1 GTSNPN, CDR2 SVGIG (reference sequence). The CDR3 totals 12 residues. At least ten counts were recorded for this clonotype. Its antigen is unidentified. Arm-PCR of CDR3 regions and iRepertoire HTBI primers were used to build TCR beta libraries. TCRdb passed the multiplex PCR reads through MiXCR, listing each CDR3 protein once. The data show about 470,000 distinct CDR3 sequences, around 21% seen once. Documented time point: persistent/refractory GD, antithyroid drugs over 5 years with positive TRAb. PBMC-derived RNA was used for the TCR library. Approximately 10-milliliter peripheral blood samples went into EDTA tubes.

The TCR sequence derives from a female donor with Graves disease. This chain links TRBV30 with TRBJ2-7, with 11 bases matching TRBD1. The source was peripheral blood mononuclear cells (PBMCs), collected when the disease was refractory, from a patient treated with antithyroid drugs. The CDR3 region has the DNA TGTGCCTGGGGGACAGGGGGCTACGAGCAGTACTTC. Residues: CAWGTGGYEQYF.